This entry is about one TCR beta chain. Its cognate antigen is unknown. These data originate in a study of CD8+ T cells in alopecia areata. As the sequencing template, cDNA was produced by extracting RNA and reverse transcribing it. The assay was immunoSEQ multiplex PCR, and TCRdb's table has in-frame clones only and misses some. This sample has over 5,500 clones; less than 75% occur once, and the top ten carry 16%. Sample treatment: oral pan-JAK inhibitor, 5-10 mg twice daily. Peripheral blood and lesional scalp punch biopsies were taken from alopecia areata patients. General study findings and limits: Clonality exceeded that of normal scalp in lesional scalp, most notably in alopecia totalis/universalis.

The TCR sequence derives from a human donor with alopecia areata. The source was skin, collected at week 4, from a patient treated with tofacitinib.

This CDR3 is CASKYRGSSYEQYF. CDR3 bases: TGTGCCAGCAAGTACCGAGGCAGCTCCTACGAGCAGTACTTC. The J gene is TRBJ2-7, the V gene TRBV2; D is ambiguous. This CDR3 region has 14 residues. V was trimmed by 7 bases and J by 0 bases, leaving 13 bases between them. CDR1 SNHLY and CDR2 FYNNEI come from the germline V gene.